The clone carrying this T cell receptor (beta chain) was seen only a few times. This record comes from a study of blood T cells in healthy people across ages. A second about 6 to 12 cycle PCR used barcoded and J-beta primers. Tagging of each cDNA molecule was performed by a template-switch adaptor with 12 random nucleotides. TCRdb reanalysed the 5' RACE reads using MiXCR and keeps one entry per CDR3 protein. The sample lists around 1,000,000 distinct CDR3 sequences, roughly 24% occurring once. CDR1 LGHNA and CDR2 YNFKEQ come from the germline V gene. The CDR3 totals 16 residues. V was pared by 6 bases and J by 0 bases, with 6 bases of the junction left unmatched. This sample was shared with a second study, whose subject was T cells of mothers and their children. That publication notes: Each child gave a few million TCR beta CDR3 reads (each mother, over 10 million). The study found thymic selection shapes TCR recombination output similarly in related and unrelated pairs.

Sequencing input: blood. The receptor was isolated from a girl aged 2 to 9 in good health. The chain uses TRBV4-2 and TRBJ2-3, with TRBD1 matching over 10 bases. CDR3 DNA sequence: TGTGCCAGCAGATTCGGACAGGGGGAAAGCACAGATACGCAGTATTTT. It encodes CASRFGQGESTDTQYF.